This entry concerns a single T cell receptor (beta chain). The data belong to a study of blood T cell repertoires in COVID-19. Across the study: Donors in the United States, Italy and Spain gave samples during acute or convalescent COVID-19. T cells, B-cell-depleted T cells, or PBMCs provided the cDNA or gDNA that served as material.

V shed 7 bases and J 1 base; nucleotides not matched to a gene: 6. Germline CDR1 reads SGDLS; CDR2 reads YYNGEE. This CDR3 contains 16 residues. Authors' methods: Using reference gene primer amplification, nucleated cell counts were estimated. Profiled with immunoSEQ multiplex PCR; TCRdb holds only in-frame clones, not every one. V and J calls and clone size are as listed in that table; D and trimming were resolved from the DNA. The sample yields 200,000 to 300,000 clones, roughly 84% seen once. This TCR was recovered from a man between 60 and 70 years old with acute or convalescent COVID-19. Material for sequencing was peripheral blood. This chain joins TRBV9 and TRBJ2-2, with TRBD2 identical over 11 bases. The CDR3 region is CASARGLAGNTGELFF. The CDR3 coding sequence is TGTGCCAGCGCCAGAGGACTAGCGGGGAACACCGGGGAGCTGTTTTTT.